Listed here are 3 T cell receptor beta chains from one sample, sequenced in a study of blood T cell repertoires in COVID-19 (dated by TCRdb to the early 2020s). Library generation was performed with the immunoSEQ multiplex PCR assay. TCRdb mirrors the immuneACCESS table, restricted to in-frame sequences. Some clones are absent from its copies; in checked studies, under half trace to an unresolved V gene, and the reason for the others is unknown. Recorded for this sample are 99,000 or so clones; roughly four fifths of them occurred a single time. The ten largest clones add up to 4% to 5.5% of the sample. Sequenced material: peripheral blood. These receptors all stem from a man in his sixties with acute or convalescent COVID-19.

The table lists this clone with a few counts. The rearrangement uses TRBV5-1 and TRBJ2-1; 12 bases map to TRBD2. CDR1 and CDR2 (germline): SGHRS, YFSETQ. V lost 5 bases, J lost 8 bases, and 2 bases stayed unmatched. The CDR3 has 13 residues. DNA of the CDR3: TGCGCCAGCAGGACTAGCGGGAGCTATGAGCAGTTCTTC. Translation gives CASRTSGSYEQFF.

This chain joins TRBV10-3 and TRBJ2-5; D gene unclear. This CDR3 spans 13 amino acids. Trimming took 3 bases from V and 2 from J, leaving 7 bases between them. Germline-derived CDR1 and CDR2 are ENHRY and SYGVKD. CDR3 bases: TGTGCCATCAGTGACCGCGCTCAAGAGACCCAGTACTTC. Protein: CAISDRAQETQYF.

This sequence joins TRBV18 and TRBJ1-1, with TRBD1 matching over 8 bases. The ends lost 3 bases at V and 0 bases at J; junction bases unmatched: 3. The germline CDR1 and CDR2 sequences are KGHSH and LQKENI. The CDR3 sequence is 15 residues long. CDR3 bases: TGTGCCAGCTCACCTGGGACAGGATTGAACACTGAAGCTTTCTTT. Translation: CASSPGTGLNTEAFF.